The rows below give T cell receptor beta chains drawn from one sample of a study of blood T cell repertoires in COVID-19. The method was immunoSEQ multiplex PCR; TCRdb's version includes in-frame clones alone and lacks a portion of them. In the table there are about 94,000 clones, roughly 70% of which are singletons. The sequenced sample was peripheral blood. The receptors were gathered from a man aged 70 or older with COVID-19, enrolled during active disease. Both conserved end residues are part of each CDR3.

>TRBJ2-7|13|TRBV29-1
CSARRSGAHEQYF
>TRBJ1-1|17|TRBV6-2/TRBV6-3
CASSYQLESVLNTEAFF
>TRBJ1-5|15|TRBV6-1
CASSESGHRRQPQHF
>TRBJ2-5|11|TRBV5-6
CASSYQETQYF
>TRBJ1-6|15|TRBV9
CASSVGDSLNSPLHF
>TRBJ1-5|15|TRBV28
CASSLGGTVGQPQHF
>TRBJ2-1|14|TRBV29-1
CSVEGRLAGGRRFF
>TRBJ2-4|15|TRBV21-1
CASRVPVPAKNIQYF
>TRBJ2-1|16|TRBV19
CASTMRARPSANEQFF
>TRBJ2-7|17|TRBV19
CASRKRPKGGGAYEQYF
>TRBJ2-7|16|TRBV19
CASTKGGQGAIYEQYF
>TRBJ2-6|15|TRBV27
CASSPGVAGANVLTF
>TRBJ2-6|15|TRBV19
CASSILGSGANVLTF
>TRBJ2-1|15|TRBV28
CASSPLVRGGDEQFF
>TRBJ2-4|15|TRBV5-4
CASSLGGGAKNIQYF
>TRBJ2-7|11|TRBV5-1
CASSSGYEQYF
>TRBJ1-1|13|TRBV2
CASRRTGMGEAFF
>TRBJ2-7|14|TRBV6-6
CASSLTSGGYEQYF
>TRBJ2-1|13|TRBV10-3
CAISEGLGTEQFF
>TRBJ2-2|14|TRBV13
CASSSPFDTGELFF
>TRBJ1-2|14|TRBV5-4
CASSSISEDYGYTF
>TRBJ1-4|15|TRBV4-3
CASSPNQRWNEKLFF
>TRBJ2-3|15|TRBV5-4
CASSSQSFHTDTQYF
>TRBJ1-5|15|TRBV6-5
CASTDPGTVNQPQHF
>TRBJ1-3|15|TRBV6-5
CASSYRTVSGNTIYF
>TRBJ1-6|17|TRBV24-1
CATSARQGSSYNSPLHF
>TRBJ1-2|15|TRBV5-6
CASSYPGGGGYGYTF
>TRBJ2-7|17|TRBV4-1
CARMGFLQGGAEYEQYF
>TRBJ1-4|16|TRBV4-3
CASSQDRGRRNEKLFF
>TRBJ1-5|13|TRBV6-5
CASSYELNQPQHF
>TRBJ1-4|14|TRBV7-9
CASRKGQPEEKLFF
>TRBJ2-3|16|TRBV18
CASSPPTDRITDTQYF
>TRBJ1-3|16|TRBV5-5
CASSLGLQGPGNTIYF
>TRBJ2-2|17|TRBV4-1
CASSQVIYGLNTGELFF
>TRBJ2-3|13|TRBV28
CASRRAHTDTQYF
>TRBJ1-6|16|TRBV6-4
CASSESYRDRYSPLHF